This TCR beta chain was recovered during a study of response to subunit inactivated influenza vaccine (dated by TCRdb to 2016 to 2019). For the study in its entirety: To follow how T cells responded to a trivalent subunit inactivated influenza vaccine, the researchers relied on deep quantitative profiling of the T cell receptor repertoire. Results and caveats for the whole study, not just this receptor: The authors proposed that each seasonal influenza vaccination may bring in only a limited number of new T cells.

Receptor libraries were prepared by RT-PCR. Sequencing relied on an Illumina HiSeq 2500. The public reads were reanalyzed by TCRdb: fastp trimming at Q25, MiXCR alignment, in-frame beta chains only. Every distinct CDR3 protein forms one entry, paired with its most common genes and DNA. Here the sample has 650,000 to 850,000 distinct CDR3 sequences; about 15% occur a single time. 6.5% to 8.5% of the sample is in the top ten clones. A few counts support this clonotype. Its cognate antigen has yet to be identified. One base away there is no much larger clone; base qualities are not given. The cysteine opens and the phenylalanine closes a CDR3 of 17 amino acids. Only the CDR3 region is kept as DNA, spanning 51 bases read in frame from base 1. Sequences MDHEN (CDR1) and SYDVKM (CDR2) are obtained from the germline V gene. V and J lose 7 bases and 0 bases, and a span of 22 bases separates them.

The chain uses TRBV28 and TRBJ2-7; matching of 6 bases hints at TRBD2 as the D gene. The receptor was isolated from a man in his fifties who received an inactivated influenza vaccine. Donor details come from another sample of the same person, matched by shared clones. Here the sequenced sample was PBMCs from blood, taken around 15 days before vaccination. The DNA sequence reads TGTGCCAGCACTCAACTCCCCCGGGCGGGGAGCTCCTACGAGCAGTACTTC. Its protein product is CASTQLPRAGSSYEQYF.